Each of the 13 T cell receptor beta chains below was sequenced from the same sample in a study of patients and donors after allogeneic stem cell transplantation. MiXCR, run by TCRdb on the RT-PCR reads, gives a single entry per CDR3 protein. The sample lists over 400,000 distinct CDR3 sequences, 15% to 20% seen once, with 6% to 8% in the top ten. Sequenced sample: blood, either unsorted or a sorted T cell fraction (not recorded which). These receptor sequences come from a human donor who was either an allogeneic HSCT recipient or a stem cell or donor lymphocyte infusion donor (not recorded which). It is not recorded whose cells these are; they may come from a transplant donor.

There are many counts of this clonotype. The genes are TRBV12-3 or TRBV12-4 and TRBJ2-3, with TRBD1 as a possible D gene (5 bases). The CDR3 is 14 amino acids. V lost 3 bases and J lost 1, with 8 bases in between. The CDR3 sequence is CASSLGRGTDTQYF. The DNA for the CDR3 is TGTGCCAGCAGTTTGGGCAGGGGCACAGATACGCAGTATTTT.

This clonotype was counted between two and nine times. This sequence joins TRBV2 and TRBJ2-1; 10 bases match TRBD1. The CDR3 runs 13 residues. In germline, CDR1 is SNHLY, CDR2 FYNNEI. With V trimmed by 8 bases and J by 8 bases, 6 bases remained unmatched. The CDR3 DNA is TGTGCCAGCGGGAACGACAGGGGGCATGAGCAGTTCTTC. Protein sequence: CASGNDRGHEQFF.

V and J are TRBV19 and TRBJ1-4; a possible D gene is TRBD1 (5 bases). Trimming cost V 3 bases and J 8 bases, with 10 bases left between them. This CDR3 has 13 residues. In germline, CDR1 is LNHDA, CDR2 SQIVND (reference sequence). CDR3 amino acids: CASSIYRSEKLFF. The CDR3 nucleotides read TGTGCCAGTAGTATCTACAGGTCGGAAAAACTGTTTTTT.

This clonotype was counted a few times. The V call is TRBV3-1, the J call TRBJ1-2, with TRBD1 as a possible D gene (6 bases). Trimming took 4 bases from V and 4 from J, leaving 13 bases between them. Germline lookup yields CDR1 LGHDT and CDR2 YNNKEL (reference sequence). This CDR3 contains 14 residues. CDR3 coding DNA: TGTGCCAGCAGCCGAAAAGGACAGCTCTATGGCTACACCTTC. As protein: CASSRKGQLYGYTF.

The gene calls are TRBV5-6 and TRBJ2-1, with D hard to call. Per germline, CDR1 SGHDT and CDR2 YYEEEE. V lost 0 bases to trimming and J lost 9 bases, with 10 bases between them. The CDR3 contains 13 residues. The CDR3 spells CASSLGAAFEQFF. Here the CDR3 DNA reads TGTGCCAGCAGCTTGGGGGCGGCCTTTGAGCAGTTCTTC.

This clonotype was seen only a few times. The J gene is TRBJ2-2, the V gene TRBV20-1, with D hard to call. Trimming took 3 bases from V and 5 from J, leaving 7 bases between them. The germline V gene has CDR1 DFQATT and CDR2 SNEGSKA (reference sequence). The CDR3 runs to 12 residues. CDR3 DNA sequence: TGCAGTGCTAGTTCCGGGACCGGGGAGCTGTTTTTT. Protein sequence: CSASSGTGELFF.

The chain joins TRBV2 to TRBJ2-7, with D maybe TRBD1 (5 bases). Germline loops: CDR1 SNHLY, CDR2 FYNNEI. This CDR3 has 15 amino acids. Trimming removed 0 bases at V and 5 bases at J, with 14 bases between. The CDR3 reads CASSEALPRADEQYF. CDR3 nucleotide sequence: TGTGCCAGCAGTGAAGCGCTTCCCAGGGCAGACGAGCAGTACTTC.

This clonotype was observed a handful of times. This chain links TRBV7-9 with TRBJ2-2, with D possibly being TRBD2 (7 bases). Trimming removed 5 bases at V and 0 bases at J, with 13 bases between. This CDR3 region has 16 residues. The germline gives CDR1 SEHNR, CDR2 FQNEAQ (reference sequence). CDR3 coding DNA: TGTGCCAGCAGCCCCTGGGAGGGGGCGAACACCGGGGAGCTGTTTTTT. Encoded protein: CASSPWEGANTGELFF.

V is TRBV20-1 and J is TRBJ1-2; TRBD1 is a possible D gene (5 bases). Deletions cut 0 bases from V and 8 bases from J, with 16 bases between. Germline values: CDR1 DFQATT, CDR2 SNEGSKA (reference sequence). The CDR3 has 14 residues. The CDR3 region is CSARDREGRRGYTF. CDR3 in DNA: TGCAGTGCTAGAGATCGGGAGGGGCGGCGGGGCTACACCTTC.

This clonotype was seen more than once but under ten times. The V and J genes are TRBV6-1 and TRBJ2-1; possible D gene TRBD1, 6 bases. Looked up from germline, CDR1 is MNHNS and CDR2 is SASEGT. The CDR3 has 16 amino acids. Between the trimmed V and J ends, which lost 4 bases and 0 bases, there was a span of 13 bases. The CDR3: CASSVGHRSSYNEQFF. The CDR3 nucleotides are TGTGCCAGCAGTGTGGGACACCGGAGCTCCTACAATGAGCAGTTCTTC.

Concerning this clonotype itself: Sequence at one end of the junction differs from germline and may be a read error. The CDR3 nucleotides are TGTGCCACCAGTCGCGCCGGGGAGCTGTTTTTT. Translated: CATSRAGELFF. The rearrangement links TRBV10-3 to TRBJ2-2; D gene unclear. Per germline, CDR1 ENHRY and CDR2 SYGVKD. The CDR3 runs to 11 residues.

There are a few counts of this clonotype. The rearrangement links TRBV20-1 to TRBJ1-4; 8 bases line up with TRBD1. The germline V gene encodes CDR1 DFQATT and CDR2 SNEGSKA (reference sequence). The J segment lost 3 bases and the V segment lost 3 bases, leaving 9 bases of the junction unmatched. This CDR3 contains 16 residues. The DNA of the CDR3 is TGCAGTGCTAGGTTTCCAGGGGGCCCTTCTAATGAAAAACTGTTTTTT. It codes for CSARFPGGPSNEKLFF.

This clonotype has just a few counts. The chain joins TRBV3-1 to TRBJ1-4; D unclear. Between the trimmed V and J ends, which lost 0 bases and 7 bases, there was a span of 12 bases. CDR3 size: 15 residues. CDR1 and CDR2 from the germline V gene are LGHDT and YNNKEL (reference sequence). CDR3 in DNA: TGTGCCAGCAGCCAAGATCGGCCCAGCGGTGAAAAACTGTTTTTT. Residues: CASSQDRPSGEKLFF.